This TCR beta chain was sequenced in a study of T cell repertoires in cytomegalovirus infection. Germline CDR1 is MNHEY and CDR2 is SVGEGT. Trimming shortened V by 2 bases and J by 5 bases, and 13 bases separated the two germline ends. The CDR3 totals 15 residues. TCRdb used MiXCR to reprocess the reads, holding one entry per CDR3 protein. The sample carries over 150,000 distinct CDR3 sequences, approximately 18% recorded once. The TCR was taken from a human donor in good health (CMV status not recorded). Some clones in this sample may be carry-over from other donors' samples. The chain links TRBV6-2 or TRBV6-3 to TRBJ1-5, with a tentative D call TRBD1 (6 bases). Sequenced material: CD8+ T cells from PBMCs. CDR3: CASSYPGEKDQPQHF. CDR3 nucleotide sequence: TGTGCCAGCAGTTACCCAGGGGAAAAAGATCAGCCCCAGCATTTT.